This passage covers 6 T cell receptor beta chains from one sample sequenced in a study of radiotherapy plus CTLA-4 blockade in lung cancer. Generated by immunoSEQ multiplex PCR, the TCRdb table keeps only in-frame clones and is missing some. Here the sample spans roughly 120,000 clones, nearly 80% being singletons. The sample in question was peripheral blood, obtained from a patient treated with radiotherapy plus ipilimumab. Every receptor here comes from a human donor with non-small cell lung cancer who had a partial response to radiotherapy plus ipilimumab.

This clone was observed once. CDR3 in DNA: TGTGCCAGCAGCCAAGATGCAGGGGGGAGCACAGATACGCAGTATTTT. The encoded protein is CASSQDAGGSTDTQYF. This chain connects TRBV4-2 to TRBJ2-3; maybe TRBD1 (7 bases). In germline, CDR1 is LGHNA, CDR2 YNFKEQ. The CDR3 has 16 amino acids. V was cut by 0 bases and J by 0 bases, with 10 bases left in between.

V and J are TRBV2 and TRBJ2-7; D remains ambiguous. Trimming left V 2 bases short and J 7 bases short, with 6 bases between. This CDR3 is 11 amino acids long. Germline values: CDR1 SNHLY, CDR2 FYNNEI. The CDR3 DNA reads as TGTGCCAGCAGTGAATATGAGGAGCAGTACTTC. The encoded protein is CASSEYEEQYF.

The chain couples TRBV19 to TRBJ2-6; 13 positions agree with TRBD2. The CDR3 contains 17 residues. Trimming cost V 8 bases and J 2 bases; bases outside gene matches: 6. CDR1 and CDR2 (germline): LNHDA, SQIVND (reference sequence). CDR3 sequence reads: CASVRTSGSTGANVLTF. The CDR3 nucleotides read TGTGCCAGTGTCCGGACTAGCGGGAGTACTGGGGCCAACGTCCTGACTTTC.

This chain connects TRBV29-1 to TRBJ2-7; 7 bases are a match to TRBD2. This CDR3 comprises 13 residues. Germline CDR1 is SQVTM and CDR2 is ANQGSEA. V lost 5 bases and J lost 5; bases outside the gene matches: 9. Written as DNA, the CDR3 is TGCAGCGTTAGGCGGACTAGTAACGACGAGCAGTACGTC. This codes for CSVRRTSNDEQYV.

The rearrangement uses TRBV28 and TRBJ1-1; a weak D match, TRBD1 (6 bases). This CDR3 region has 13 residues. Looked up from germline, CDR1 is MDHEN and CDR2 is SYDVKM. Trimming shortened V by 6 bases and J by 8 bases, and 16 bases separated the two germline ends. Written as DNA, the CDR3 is TGTGCCAGCAGCTCCGGGGGGACAAAAGAAGCTTTCTTT. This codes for CASSSGGTKEAFF.

The CDR3 loop reads CATSPGQGQWYGYTF. In DNA, the CDR3 is TGTGCCACCAGTCCGGGACAGGGGCAATGGTATGGCTACACCTTC. The chain recombines TRBV15 with TRBJ1-2, with 10 positions matching TRBD1. The germline V gene encodes CDR1 LNHNV and CDR2 YYDKDF (reference sequence). The CDR3 is 15 amino acids. Trimming cost V 6 bases and J 5 bases; bases outside gene matches: 9.